What follows describes a single TCR beta chain. Its recognized antigen is unknown. No base quality values were provided; no much bigger clone lies one nucleotide off. The sample belongs to a study of T cell repertoires in cytomegalovirus infection (dated by TCRdb to between 2018 and 2020). Background on the whole study: The peptide stimulations were aimed at well-studied HLA-B-restricted epitopes as well as recently identified HLA-C-restricted CMV epitopes, whose presentation resists viral immunomodulation. Because public TCR beta signatures pointed to carriage of CMV infection together with the matching HLA type, the HLA type of each donor mattered for the analysis.

Reading the germline V gene gives CDR1 LGHNT and CDR2 FRNRAP. Germline trimming: 6 bases from V, 8 bases from J; junction bases outside gene matches: 10. The CDR3 measures 15 amino acids from cysteine to phenylalanine. The only DNA kept is the CDR3, 45 bases in frame from the first base. Broader findings and caveats from the paper: The ex vivo response was dominated by HLA-C-restricted CMV-specific TCR beta clonotypes, which also provided the single most frequent clonotype in two of eight donors. In both this cohort and an independent cohort of 300 to 450 donors, the cumulative frequency of public TCR beta family members distinguished carriers of CMV infection plus the relevant HLA type.

Taken with the paper, the label for treatment or condition translates to: in vitro stimulation with specific CMV peptide epitopes to enrich CMV-specific T cells. Instrument used: Illumina HiSeq 1500. In TCRdb, the public reads were trimmed at Q25 with fastp and aligned with MiXCR, with productive beta chains retained. Identical CDR3 protein sequences are pooled into one entry, listed with their most common genes and DNA. Within this sample are 750,000 to 950,000 distinct CDR3 sequences, with about 28% of them counted one time only. Clones ranked in the top ten supply less than 15% of the sample. The rearrangement combines TRBV12-5 with TRBJ2-1, and 10 junction bases match TRBD1. The source material was cultured CD8+ T cells from PBMCs, sampled from culture after CMV antigen stimulation. The receptor was isolated from a human donor in good health (CMV status not recorded). Some clones in this sample may be carry-over from other donors' samples. CDR3 protein: CASGSRDRGLDEQFF. The DNA sequence is given as TGTGCTAGTGGCAGCCGGGACAGGGGTTTAGATGAGCAGTTCTTC. With the rest looked up from the reference TRBV12-5 and TRBJ2-1 genes rather than sequenced, the full variable domain is DARVTQTPRHKVTEMGQEVTMRCQPILGHNTVFWYRQTMMQGLELLAYFRNRAPLDDSGMPKDRFSAEMPDATLATLKIQPSEPRDSAVYFCASGSRDRGLDEQFFGPGTRLTVL.